The 14 T cell receptor beta chains in this list originate from one sample, sequenced in a study of cytomegalovirus exposure and HLA in healthy donors. In the PCR, 60 Vbeta and 13 Jbeta primers were used. Here immunoSEQ multiplex PCR was the method, and the copy in TCRdb shows in-frame clones only, minus some. Of approximately 160,000 clones listed, more than 80% were seen once; the top ten hold 4.5% to 5.5%. Sequenced: PBMCs. The receptors stem from a man aged 18 to 35 in good health and CMV-seronegative.

The count of this clone is one. The rearrangement joins TRBV19 to TRBJ2-2, with TRBD1 identical over 7 bases. The CDR3 totals 15 residues. V was clipped by 7 bases and J by 3 bases; unmatched bases: 8. Germline V gene lookup returns CDR1 LNHDA and CDR2 SQIVND (reference sequence). DNA of the CDR3: TGTGCCAGTAAGGGGGCGGACCGGTACACCGGGGAGCTGTTTTTT. Its translation: CASKGADRYTGELFF.

J is TRBJ2-3 and V is TRBV5-1, with D hard to call. Germline V gene sequence: CDR1 SGHRS, CDR2 YFSETQ. With 0 bases removed from V and 2 bases from J, the gap between germline ends came to 7 bases. This CDR3 region has 14 residues. This chain's CDR3 is CASSLESVTDTQYF. DNA of the CDR3: TGCGCCAGCAGCTTGGAATCCGTCACAGATACGCAGTATTTT. Full variable domain (rest looked up from reference TRBV5-1 and TRBJ2-3): KAGVTQTPRYLIKTRGQQVTLSCSPISGHRSVSWYQQTPGQGLQFLFEYFSETQRNKGNFPGRFSGRQFSNSRSEMNVSTLELGDSALYLCASSLESVTDTQYFGPGTRLTVL.

The chain combines TRBV12-5 with TRBJ2-1, with TRBD2 as a possible D gene (5 bases). The CDR3 has 13 amino acids. V was trimmed by 0 bases and J by 8 bases, leaving 8 bases between them. The germline V gene encodes CDR1 LGHNT and CDR2 FRNRAP. The CDR3 DNA follows: TGTGCTAGTGGTTTGGTAGCCGGGGATGAGCAGTTCTTC. Its protein product is CASGLVAGDEQFF.

The chain carries TRBV5-1 and TRBJ2-1, with 9 bases identical to TRBD2. CDR3 length: 17 residues. Germline V CDR1 and CDR2: SGHRS, YFSETQ. Trimming removed 2 bases from V and 5 bases from J; junction bases left unmatched: 11. CDR3 region: CASSLKWRLAENNEQFF. In DNA form, the CDR3 reads TGCGCCAGCAGCTTAAAATGGAGACTAGCGGAAAACAATGAGCAGTTCTTC.

The chain carries TRBV27 and TRBJ2-2; TRBD1 is a possible D gene (6 bases). Between the trimmed V and J ends, which lost 5 bases and 4 bases, there was a span of 11 bases. Germline V gives CDR1 MNHEY, CDR2 SMNVEV (reference sequence). The CDR3 is 14 residues long. The CDR3 DNA reads as TGTGCCAGCAGTCTGGCAGGGGCCACCGGGGAGCTGTTTTTT. It translates to CASSLAGATGELFF.

The rearrangement joins TRBV7-6 to TRBJ2-2; D remains unclear. The CDR3 covers 13 residues. V lost 8 bases and J 4 bases, leaving 11 bases between the germline ends. The V gene's germline CDR1 is SGHVS and CDR2 FNYEAQ. CDR3 loop: CASRPSSTGELFF. CDR3 nucleotides: TGTGCCAGCCGCCCCTCTAGCACCGGGGAGCTGTTTTTT.

There are a few counts of this clone. The genes are TRBV5-5 and TRBJ1-5; no clear D. CDR3 length equals 13 residues. Germline CDR1 and CDR2: SGHKS and YYEKEE (reference sequence). With 0 bases removed from V and 4 bases from J, the gap between germline ends came to 5 bases. The CDR3 nucleotides read TGTGCCAGCAGCTTGGCACAGAATCAGCCCCAGCATTTT. Translation: CASSLAQNQPQHF. Together with reference TRBV5-5 and TRBJ1-5, the CDR3 gives the full variable domain: DAGVTQSPTHLIKTRGQQVTLRCSPISGHKSVSWYQQVLGQGPQFIFQYYEKEERGRGNFPDRFSARQFPNYSSELNVNALLLGDSALYLCASSLAQNQPQHFGDGTRLSIL.

Written as DNA, the CDR3 is TGTGCCAGCAGTAGCCGGGACAGGGGGCTTGTCTATGGCTACACCTTC. Amino acids: CASSSRDRGLVYGYTF. This chain connects TRBV27 to TRBJ1-2; 12 bases are shared with TRBD1. Germline trimming cut 5 bases from V and 4 bases from J; bases unmatched to any gene: 8. The V gene's germline CDR1 is MNHEY and CDR2 SMNVEV (reference sequence). This CDR3 is built from 16 residues.

The genes are TRBV19 and TRBJ1-1; perhaps TRBD1 as D (6 bases). The CDR3 runs to 15 residues. Germline V gene data show CDR1 as LNHDA and CDR2 as SQIVND (reference sequence). Trimming took off 4 bases at V and 1 base at J, with 13 bases between the two ends. The CDR3 loop reads CASSRPGGSNTEAFF. CDR3 coding DNA: TGTGCCAGTAGTAGACCGGGGGGCTCGAACACTGAAGCTTTCTTT.

This clone has just one count. The V gene is TRBV27, the J gene TRBJ2-3, with D uncertain. CDR3 length: 13 residues. The germline V and J ends were trimmed by 4 bases and 2 bases, with 7 bases remaining between them. Germline CDR1 MNHEY, CDR2 SMNVEV (reference sequence). The CDR3 DNA is TGTGCCAGCAGTTCTAGAGCCACAGATACGCAGTATTTT. It codes for CASSSRATDTQYF.

The table lists this clone with a few counts. V gene TRBV21-1 combines with J gene TRBJ2-5; TRBD1 was called by the table and not checked on the DNA. TRBV21-1 is listed as a pseudogene. This CDR3 has 16 residues. CDR3 DNA sequence: TGTGCCAACCTACAGACCAGCGCGACAGGGGATGAGACCCAGTACTTC. Encoded protein: CANLQTSATGDETQYF.

This chain links TRBV14 with TRBJ2-3; 8 positions match TRBD2. The germline gives CDR1 SGHDN, CDR2 FVKESK. This CDR3 is 16 amino acids long. J was trimmed by 2 bases and V by 1 base; bases with no gene match: 5. This CDR3 reads CASSQGPGLVTDTQYF. The CDR3 nucleotides read TGTGCCAGCAGCCAAGGGCCGGGACTAGTCACAGATACGCAGTATTTT.

This sequence joins TRBV10-3 and TRBJ1-1; the D gene is possibly TRBD1 (6 bases). Trimming cost V 4 bases and J 0 bases, with 12 bases left between them. Per germline, CDR1 ENHRY and CDR2 SYGVKD. CDR3 length equals 15 residues. The DNA for the CDR3 is TGTGCCATCAGTGGGACAGCAATTCTGAACACTGAAGCTTTCTTT. The encoded protein is CAISGTAILNTEAFF.

The chain couples TRBV6-5 to TRBJ2-5; 11 positions match TRBD2. Per the germline V gene, CDR1 is MNHEY and CDR2 is SVGAGI. The CDR3 runs to 16 residues. The V and J ends lost 2 bases and 5 bases, in that order; junction bases with no gene match: 7. CDR3 sequence reads: CASSYTLLAGDETQYF. The CDR3 DNA reads as TGTGCCAGCAGTTACACCCTACTAGCGGGAGATGAGACCCAGTACTTC.